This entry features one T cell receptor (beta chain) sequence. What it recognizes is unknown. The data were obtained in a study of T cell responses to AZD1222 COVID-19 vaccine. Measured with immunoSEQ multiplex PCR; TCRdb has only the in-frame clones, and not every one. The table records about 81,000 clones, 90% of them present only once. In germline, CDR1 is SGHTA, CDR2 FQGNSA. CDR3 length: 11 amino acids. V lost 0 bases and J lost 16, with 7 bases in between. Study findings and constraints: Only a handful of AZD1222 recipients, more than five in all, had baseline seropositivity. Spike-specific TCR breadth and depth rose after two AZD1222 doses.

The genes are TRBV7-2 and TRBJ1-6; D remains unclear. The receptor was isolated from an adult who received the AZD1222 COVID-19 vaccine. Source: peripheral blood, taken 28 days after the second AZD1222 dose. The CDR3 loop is CASSLAQVLHF. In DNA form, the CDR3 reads TGTGCCAGCAGCTTAGCTCAGGTTCTCCACTTT.